This T cell receptor beta chain was identified in a study of blood T cell repertoires in COVID-19. At the level of the study: The cDNA or gDNA used as material had been derived from T cells, B-cell-depleted T cells, or PBMCs.

Categorization into cohorts depended on clinical history that participants reported. Cohort 3 recovered donors had two negative PCRs, clearance, or symptom resolution. V was pared by 2 bases and J by 0 bases, with 4 bases of the junction left unmatched. Germline V CDR1 and CDR2: SGHRS, YFSETQ. The CDR3 totals 15 residues. In the authors' workflow: Using reference gene primer amplification, nucleated cell counts were estimated. This table comes from immunoSEQ multiplex PCR, and its TCRdb copy is limited to in-frame clones, with some not included. V, J and clone size were drawn from that table, and D and trimming were deduced from the DNA. Of under 300,000 clones in the sample, approximately 91% were seen once.

The chain couples TRBV5-1 to TRBJ2-7; 8 nucleotides match TRBD2. Sequencing was carried out using PBMCs or T cells enriched from blood (not recorded which). This receptor was obtained from a woman in her twenties or thirties who had recovered from COVID-19. The CDR3 loop reads CASSFVAGSSYEQYF. In DNA form, the CDR3 reads TGCGCCAGCAGCTTCGTAGCGGGAAGCTCCTACGAGCAGTACTTC.